This T cell receptor (beta chain) was obtained from a study of T cell repertoires in cytomegalovirus infection. Comments on this clonotype: Its antigen is currently unknown.

Germline loops: CDR1 SGDLS, CDR2 YYNGEE. V lost 0 bases to trimming and J lost 8 bases, with 15 bases between them. The length of the CDR3 is 15 residues. TCRdb processed the reads anew with MiXCR; each CDR3 protein has one entry. The data contain 250,000 to 300,000 distinct CDR3 sequences, approximately 22% of them singletons. The rearrangement joins TRBV9 to TRBJ2-1; the D gene is possibly TRBD2 (6 bases). This TCR derives from a human donor in good health (CMV status not recorded). Some clones in this sample may be carry-over from other donors' samples. The input for sequencing was cultured PBMCs, taken from culture after CMV antigen stimulation. The CDR3 region is CASSVAAGWLYEQFF. The CDR3 DNA is TGTGCCAGCAGCGTAGCGGCGGGGTGGCTTTATGAGCAGTTCTTC. Full variable domain (remainder filled in from reference TRBV9 and TRBJ2-1): DSGVTQTPKHLITATGQRVTLRCSPRSGDLSVYWYQQSLDQGLQFLIQYYNGEERAKGNILERFSAQQFPDLHSELNLSSLELGDSALYFCASSVAAGWLYEQFFGPGTRLTVL.